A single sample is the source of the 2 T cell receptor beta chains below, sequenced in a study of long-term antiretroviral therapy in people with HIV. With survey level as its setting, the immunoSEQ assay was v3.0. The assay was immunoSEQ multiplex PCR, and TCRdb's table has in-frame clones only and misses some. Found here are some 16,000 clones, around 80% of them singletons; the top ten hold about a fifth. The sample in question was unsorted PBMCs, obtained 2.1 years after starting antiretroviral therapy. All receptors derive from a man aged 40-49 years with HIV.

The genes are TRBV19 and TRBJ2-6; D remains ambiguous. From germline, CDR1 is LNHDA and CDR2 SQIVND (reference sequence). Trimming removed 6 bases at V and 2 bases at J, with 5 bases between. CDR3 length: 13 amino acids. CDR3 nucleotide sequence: TGTGCCAGTAGCCCAACTGGGGCCAACGTCCTGACTTTC. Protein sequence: CASSPTGANVLTF.

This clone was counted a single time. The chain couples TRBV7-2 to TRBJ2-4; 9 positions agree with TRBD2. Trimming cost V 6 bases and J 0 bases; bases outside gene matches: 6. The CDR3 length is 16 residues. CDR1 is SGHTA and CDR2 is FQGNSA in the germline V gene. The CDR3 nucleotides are TGTGCCAGCAGTGGTAGCGGGGGAGGAGCCAAAAACATTCAGTACTTC. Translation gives CASSGSGGGAKNIQYF.